This TCR beta chain emerged from a study of follicular helper T cells after annual influenza vaccination. The overall study: Some donors were sampled over the 2013-2014, 2014-2015 and 2015-2016 vaccinations.

This clone was observed a few times. Its antigen remains unknown. Stated time point: 2014-2015 season, pre-vaccination. Excluded were substance abuse, HIV/AIDS, active cancer, immunomodulatory drugs and active illness. ICOS+CD38+ and ICOS-CD38- fractions were sorted from non-naive CD4+CXCR5+PD-1+ cells. The CDR3 sequence is 14 residues long. V lost 5 bases and J lost 8, with 19 bases in between. CDR1 and CDR2 from the germline V gene are SEHNR and FQNEAQ (reference sequence). Study-level results: Each annual vaccination recalled recurring oligoclonal ICOS+CD38+ cTfh clonotypes.

Generated by immunoSEQ multiplex PCR, the TCRdb table keeps only in-frame clones and is missing some. The sample consists of nearly 9,000 clones, about 77% of them appearing once. This chain uses TRBV7-9 with TRBJ2-7; D possibly corresponds to TRBD1 (6 bases). The source was CXCR5+ CD38- circulating T follicular helper cells from blood, collected on the day of influenza vaccination. The subset: circulating Tfh, non-naive CD4+CXCR5+PD-1+ (ICOS+CD38+ or ICOS-CD38-). This TCR was sampled from an adult who received the influenza vaccine. This chain's CDR3 is CASSLQGEATKQYF. DNA for the CDR3: TGTGCCAGCAGCCTACAGGGTGAAGCTACGAAGCAGTACTTC.